Sequencing of this TCR beta chain was carried out in a study of graft-versus-host responses after intestinal transplantation. Study summary: Induction using anti-thymocyte globulin, followed by tacrolimus and steroids for about three years, was given to all recipients.

Generated by immunoSEQ multiplex PCR, the TCRdb table keeps only in-frame clones and is missing some. The sample lists some 90,000 clones; 90% to 95% were seen once. CDR1 PRHDT and CDR2 FYEKMQ come from the germline V gene (reference sequence). This CDR3 spans 14 amino acids. Trimming stripped 0 bases from V and 6 bases from J, with 9 bases between. As regards this clone: Its antigen is still unknown.

The chain is built from TRBV13 and TRBJ1-5; D is undetermined. This sample comprised unstimulated CD8+ T cells sorted from spleen or lymph node cells, obtained before intestinal transplant. This clonotype was sampled from a human donor who received an intestinal transplant. CDR3 DNA sequence: TGTGCCAGCAGCTTAGGAGGAAACAGTCAGCCCCAGCATTTT. Residues: CASSLGGNSQPQHF.